This T cell receptor (beta chain) was sequenced for a study of shared clonotypes between healthy human individuals. Findings of the study overall: Donor scarcity curtailed the genetic and exposure-history diversity represented herein.

The CDR3 has 15 residues. CDR1 is SGHAT and CDR2 is FQNNGV in the germline V gene. V shed 2 bases and J shed 2 bases, with 12 bases lying between them. The data were produced by immunoSEQ multiplex PCR, yet TCRdb's version contains in-frame clones alone and is incomplete. The data contain 2 million to 3 million clones, 90% to 95% of them seen just once; the ten biggest clones take up roughly 0.36%. Note on this clone: Antigen specificity is unknown.

Material for sequencing was naive CD4+ T cells from PBMCs. Sample subset: CD45RA+ positively selected. This TCR was sampled from a man between 18 and 35 years old in good health. Some clones in this sample may be carry-over from other donors' samples. This chain links TRBV11-2 with TRBJ1-2; possibly TRBD1 for D (6 bases). CDR3 DNA: TGTGCCAGCAGCTTATGGGGGGCGGTGAACTATGGCTACACCTTC. Its protein is CASSLWGAVNYGYTF.